The clone carrying this TCR beta chain has just a few counts. This sample is part of a study of blood T cell repertoires in COVID-19. About the research overall: Acute-phase and convalescent COVID-19 samples originated in the United States, Italy and Spain.

Recruitment covered under 25 US areas and drew participants whose ages spanned about 18 to 90 years. Here immunoSEQ multiplex PCR was the method, and the copy in TCRdb shows in-frame clones only, minus some. The table includes under 300,000 clones, approximately 90% detected once. V gave up 8 bases and J gave up 4 bases; unmatched junction bases: 8. Germline V gene lookup returns CDR1 SNHLY and CDR2 FYNNEI. The CDR3 is 14 residues long. Sequencing was done on a sample of PBMCs or T cells enriched from blood (not recorded which). The source of this sequence is a woman in her thirties or forties with acute COVID-19. The chain has TRBV2 and TRBJ2-5; 9 positions match TRBD1. The CDR3 coding sequence is TGTGCCAGCGGACAGGGGACCTTAGGAGAGACCCAGTACTTC. It codes for CASGQGTLGETQYF. Full variable domain (missing parts from reference TRBV2 and TRBJ2-5): EPEVTQTPSHQVTQMGQEVILRCVPISNHLYFYWYRQILGQKVEFLVSFYNNEISEKSEIFDDQFSVERPDGSNFTLKIRSTKLEDSAMYFCASGQGTLGETQYFGPGTRLLVL.